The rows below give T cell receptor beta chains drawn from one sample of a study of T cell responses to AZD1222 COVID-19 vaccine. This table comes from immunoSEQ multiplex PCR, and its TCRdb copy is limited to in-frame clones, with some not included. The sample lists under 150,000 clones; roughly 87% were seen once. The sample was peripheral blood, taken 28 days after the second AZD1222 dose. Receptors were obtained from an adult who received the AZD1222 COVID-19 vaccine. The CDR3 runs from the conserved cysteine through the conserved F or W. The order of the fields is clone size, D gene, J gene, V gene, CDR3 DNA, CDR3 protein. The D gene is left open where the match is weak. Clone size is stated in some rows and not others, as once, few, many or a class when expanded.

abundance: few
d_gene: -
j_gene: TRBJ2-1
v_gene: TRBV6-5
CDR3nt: TGTGCCAGCAGTTACTCTTTCGGGCAGTTCAACAATGAGCAGTTCTTC
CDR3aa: CASSYSFGQFNNEQFF

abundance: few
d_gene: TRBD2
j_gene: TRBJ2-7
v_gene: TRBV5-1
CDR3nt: TGCGCCAGCAGCTTACGCAGACTAGCGGGGGCCTACGAGCAGTACTTC
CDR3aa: CASSLRRLAGAYEQYF

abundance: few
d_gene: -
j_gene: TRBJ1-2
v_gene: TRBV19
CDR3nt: TGTGCCACCCGGCGGTCGCGCTACACCTTC
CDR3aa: CATRRSRYTF

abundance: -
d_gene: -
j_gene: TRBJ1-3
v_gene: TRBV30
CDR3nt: TGTGCCTGGAGTGTAGGGGCGGGCTCTGGAAACACCATATATTTT
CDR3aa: CAWSVGAGSGNTIYF

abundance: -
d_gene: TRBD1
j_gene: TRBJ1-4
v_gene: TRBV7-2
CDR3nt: TGTGCCAGCAGCACTCGGGACAGCACGGAAAAACTGTTTTTT
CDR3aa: CASSTRDSTEKLFF

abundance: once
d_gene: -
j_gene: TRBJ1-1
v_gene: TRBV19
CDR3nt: TGTGCCAGTAGTATTGGCGGGGTAAGCACTGAAGCTTTCTTT
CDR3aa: CASSIGGVSTEAFF

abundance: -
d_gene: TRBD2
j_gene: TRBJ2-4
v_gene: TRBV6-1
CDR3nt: TGTGCCAGCAGTGAAGAAATTGCGGGGGGCATTCAGTACTTC
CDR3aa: CASSEEIAGGIQYF

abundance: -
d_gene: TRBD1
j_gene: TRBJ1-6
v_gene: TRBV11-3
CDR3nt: TGTGCCAGCAGCCTGGGACAGCCAAATTCACCCCTCCACTTT
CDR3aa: CASSLGQPNSPLHF

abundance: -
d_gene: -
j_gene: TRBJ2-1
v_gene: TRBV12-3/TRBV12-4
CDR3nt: TGTGCCAGCAGTTTTGCAGGGCACAATGAGCAGTTCTTC
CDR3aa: CASSFAGHNEQFF

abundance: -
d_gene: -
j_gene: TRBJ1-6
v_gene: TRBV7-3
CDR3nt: TGTGCCAGCAGCTTAACGCCCCAGGCAGATTCACCCCTCCACTTT
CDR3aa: CASSLTPQADSPLHF

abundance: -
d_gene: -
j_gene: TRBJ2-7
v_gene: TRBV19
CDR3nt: TGTGCCAGTAGCCGCGGACAGCACTCCTACGAGCAGTACTTC
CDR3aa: CASSRGQHSYEQYF

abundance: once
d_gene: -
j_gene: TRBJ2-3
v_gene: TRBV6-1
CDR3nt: TGTGCCAGCAGTGAAGCGGCGGAATCTAAGGAGTATTTT
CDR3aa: CASSEAAESKEYF

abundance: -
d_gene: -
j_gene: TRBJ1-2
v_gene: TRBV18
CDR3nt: TGTGCCAGCTCACCATCTCCTGGGGGAGACTATGGCTACACCTTC
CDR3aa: CASSPSPGGDYGYTF

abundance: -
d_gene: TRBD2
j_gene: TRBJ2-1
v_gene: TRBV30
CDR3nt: TGTGCCTGGAGTGTAGGAAGGAGGACTAGCGGGAGGGGCCACTCCTACAATGAGCAGTTCTTC
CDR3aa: CAWSVGRRTSGRGHSYNEQFF

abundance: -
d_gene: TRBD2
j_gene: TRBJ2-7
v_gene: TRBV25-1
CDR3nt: TGTGCCAGCAGTGAACGGGGGGACCTAGACGAGCAGTACTTC
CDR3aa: CASSERGDLDEQYF

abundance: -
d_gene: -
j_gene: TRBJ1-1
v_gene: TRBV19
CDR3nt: TGTGCCAGTACCCTGTCTACTCGGAGCACTGAAGCTTTCTTT
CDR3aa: CASTLSTRSTEAFF

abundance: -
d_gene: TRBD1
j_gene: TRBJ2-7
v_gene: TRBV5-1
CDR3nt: TGCGCCAGCAGCTTGTCCGACAGGGGCTACGAGCAGTACTTC
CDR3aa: CASSLSDRGYEQYF

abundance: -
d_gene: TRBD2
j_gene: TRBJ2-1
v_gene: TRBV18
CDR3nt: TGTGCCAGCTCCCAGACTAGCGGGGGGGCCTATGAGCAGTTCTTC
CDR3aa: CASSQTSGGAYEQFF

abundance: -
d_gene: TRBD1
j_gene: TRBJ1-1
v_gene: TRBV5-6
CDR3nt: TGTGCCAGCAGCTCCCCGACAGGGCACACTGAAGCTTTCTTT
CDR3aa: CASSSPTGHTEAFF

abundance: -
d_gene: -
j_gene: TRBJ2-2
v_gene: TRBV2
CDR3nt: TGTGCCAGCAGTTCGGGAGCGGGGAACACCGGGGAGCTGTTTTTT
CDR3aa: CASSSGAGNTGELFF

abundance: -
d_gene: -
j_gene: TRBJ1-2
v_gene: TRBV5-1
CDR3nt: TGCGCCAGCAGGCCCGGGACGGAATATGGCTACACCTTC
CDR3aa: CASRPGTEYGYTF

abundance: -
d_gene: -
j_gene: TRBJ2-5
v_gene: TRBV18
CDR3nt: TGTGCCAGCTCGCCTCAGGACACCCAAGAGACCCAGTACTTC
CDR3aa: CASSPQDTQETQYF

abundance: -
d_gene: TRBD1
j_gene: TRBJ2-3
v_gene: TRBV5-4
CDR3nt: TGTGCCAGCAGCGGGGACAGGCGACGCACAGATACGCAGTATTTT
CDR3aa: CASSGDRRRTDTQYF

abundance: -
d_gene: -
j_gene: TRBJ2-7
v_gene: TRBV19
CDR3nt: TGTGCCAGTAAAAAATGGGCCAGAGACTACGAGCAGTACTTC
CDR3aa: CASKKWARDYEQYF

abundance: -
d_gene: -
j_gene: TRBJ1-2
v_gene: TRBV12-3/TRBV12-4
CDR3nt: TGTGCCAGCAGCCTAGGGCGGGCTCCTGGCTACACCTTC
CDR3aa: CASSLGRAPGYTF

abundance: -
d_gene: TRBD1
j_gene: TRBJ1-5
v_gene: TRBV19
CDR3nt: TGTGCCAGTAGTAATGGGACAGGGCGTCCTAGGCAGCCCCAGCATTTT
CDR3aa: CASSNGTGRPRQPQHF

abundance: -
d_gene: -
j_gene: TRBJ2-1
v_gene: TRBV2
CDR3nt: TGTGCCAGCAGTTGGACCAATGAGCAGTTCTTC
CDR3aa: CASSWTNEQFF

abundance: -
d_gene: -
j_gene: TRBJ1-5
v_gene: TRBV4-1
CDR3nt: TGCGCCAGCAGCCAAGGAGGGCTAAGAGATCAGCCCCAGCATTTT
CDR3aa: CASSQGGLRDQPQHF

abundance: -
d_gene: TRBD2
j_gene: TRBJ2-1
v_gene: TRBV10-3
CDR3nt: TGTGCCATCAGAGGGACTAGCGGAGACTACAATGAGCAGTTCTTC
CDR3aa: CAIRGTSGDYNEQFF

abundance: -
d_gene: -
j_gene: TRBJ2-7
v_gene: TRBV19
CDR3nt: TGTGCCAGTAGTATCTTGGGGGCGAACATTTACGAGCAGTACTTC
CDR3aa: CASSILGANIYEQYF

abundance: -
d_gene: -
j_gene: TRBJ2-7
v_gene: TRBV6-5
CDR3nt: TGTGCCACCCAGATCCGTCTGCAGAACTCATACGAGCAGTACTTC
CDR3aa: CATQIRLQNSYEQYF

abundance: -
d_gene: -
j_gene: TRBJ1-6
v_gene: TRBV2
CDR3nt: TGTGCCAGCAGTGAAGCTCAGACAGCAATGGGACCCCTCCACTTT
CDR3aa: CASSEAQTAMGPLHF

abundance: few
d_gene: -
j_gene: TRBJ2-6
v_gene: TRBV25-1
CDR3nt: TGTGCCAGCAGTGAAGTCTGGGAGGGGGCTGGGGCCAACGTCCTGACTTTC
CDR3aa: CASSEVWEGAGANVLTF

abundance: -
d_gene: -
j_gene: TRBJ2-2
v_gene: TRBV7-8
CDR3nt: TGTGCCAGCCTGGGGCCGGGGTCGAACACCGGGGAGCTGTTTTTT
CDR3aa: CASLGPGSNTGELFF

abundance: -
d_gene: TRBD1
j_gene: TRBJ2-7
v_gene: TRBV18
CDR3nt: TGTGCCAGCTCAGGCCCCGGACAGGGGAGCTCCTACGAGCAGTACTTC
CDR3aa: CASSGPGQGSSYEQYF

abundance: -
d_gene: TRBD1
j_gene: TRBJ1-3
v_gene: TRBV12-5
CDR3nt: TGTGCTAGTGGTTTGGATATCACAGGGGGCTCTGGAAACACCATATATTTT
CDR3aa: CASGLDITGGSGNTIYF

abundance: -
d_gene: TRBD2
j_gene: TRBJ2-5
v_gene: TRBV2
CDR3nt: TGTGCCAGCACTGGACTAGCGGGAGATGGGACCCAGTACTTC
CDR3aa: CASTGLAGDGTQYF

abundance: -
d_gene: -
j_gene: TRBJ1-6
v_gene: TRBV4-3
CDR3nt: TGCGCCAGCAGCCAAGATGGCACTAATTCACCCCTCCACTTT
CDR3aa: CASSQDGTNSPLHF

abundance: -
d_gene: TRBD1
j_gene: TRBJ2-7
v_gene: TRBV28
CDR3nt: TGTGCCAGCAGAGGGACAGGGAGTTCCTACGAGCAGTACTTC
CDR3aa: CASRGTGSSYEQYF

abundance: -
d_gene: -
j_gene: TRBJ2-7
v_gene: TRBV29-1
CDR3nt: TGCAGCGTTGAAGGGGGATCGGACGAGCAGTACTTC
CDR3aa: CSVEGGSDEQYF

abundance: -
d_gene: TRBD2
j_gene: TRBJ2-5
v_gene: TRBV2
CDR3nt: TGTGCCAGCAGTGAGTCTAGCGGGGGGGCCCTCCGAGAGACCCAGTACTTC
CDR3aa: CASSESSGGALRETQYF